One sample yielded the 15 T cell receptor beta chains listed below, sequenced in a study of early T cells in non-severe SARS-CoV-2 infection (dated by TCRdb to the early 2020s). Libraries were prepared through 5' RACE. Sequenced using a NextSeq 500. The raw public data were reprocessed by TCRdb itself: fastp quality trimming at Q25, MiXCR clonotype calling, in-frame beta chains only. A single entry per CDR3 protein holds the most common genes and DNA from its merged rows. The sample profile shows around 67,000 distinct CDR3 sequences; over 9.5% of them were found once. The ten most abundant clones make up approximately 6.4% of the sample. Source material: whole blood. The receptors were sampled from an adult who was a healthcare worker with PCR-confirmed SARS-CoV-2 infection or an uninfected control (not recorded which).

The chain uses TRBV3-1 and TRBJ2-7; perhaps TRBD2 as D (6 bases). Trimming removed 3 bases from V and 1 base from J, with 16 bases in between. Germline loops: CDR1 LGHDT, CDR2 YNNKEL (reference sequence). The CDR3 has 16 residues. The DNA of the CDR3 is TGTGCCAGCAGCCAGTCTCGTGGCGGGATATCCTACGAGCAGTACTTC. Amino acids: CASSQSRGGISYEQYF.

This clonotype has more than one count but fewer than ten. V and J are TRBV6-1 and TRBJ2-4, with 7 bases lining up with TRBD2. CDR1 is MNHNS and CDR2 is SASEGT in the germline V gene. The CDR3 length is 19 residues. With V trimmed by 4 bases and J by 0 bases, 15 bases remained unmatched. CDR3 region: CASSALTSVGLLAKNIQYF. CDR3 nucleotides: TGTGCCAGCAGTGCCCTCACTAGCGTAGGGCTATTAGCCAAAAACATTCAGTACTTC.

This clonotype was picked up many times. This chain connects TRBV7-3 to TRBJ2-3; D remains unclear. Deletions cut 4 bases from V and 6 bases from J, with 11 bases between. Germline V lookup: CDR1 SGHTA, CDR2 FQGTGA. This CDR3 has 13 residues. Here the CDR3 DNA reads TGTGCCAGCAGCTATTCAGTGGGCGATACGCAGTATTTT. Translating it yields CASSYSVGDTQYF.

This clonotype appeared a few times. CDR3 residues: CASSPRQGPTEAFF. The DNA for the CDR3 is TGTGCCAGCAGCCCCCGACAGGGCCCCACTGAAGCTTTCTTT. The chain employs TRBV3-1 and TRBJ1-1; 7 positions match TRBD1. Germline V gene data show CDR1 as LGHDT and CDR2 as YNNKEL (reference sequence). V trimming: 4 bases; J trimming: 4 bases; junction bases outside the gene matches: 6. The CDR3 spans 14 residues.

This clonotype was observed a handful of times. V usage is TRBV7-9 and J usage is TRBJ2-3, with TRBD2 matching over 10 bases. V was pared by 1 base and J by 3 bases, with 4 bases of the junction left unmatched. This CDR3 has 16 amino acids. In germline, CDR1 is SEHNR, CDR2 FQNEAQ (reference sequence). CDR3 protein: CASSLGTSGVTDTQYF. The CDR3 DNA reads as TGTGCCAGCAGCTTAGGAACTAGCGGGGTTACAGATACGCAGTATTTT.

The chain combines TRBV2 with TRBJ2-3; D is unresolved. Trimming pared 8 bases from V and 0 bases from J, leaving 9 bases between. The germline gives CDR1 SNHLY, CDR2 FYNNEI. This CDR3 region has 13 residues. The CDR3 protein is CASCISSTDTQYF. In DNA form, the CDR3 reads TGTGCCAGCTGCATTTCTAGCACAGATACGCAGTATTTT.

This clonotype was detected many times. This CDR3 reads CASSRRTGFPEAFF. CDR3 sequence (DNA): TGTGCCAGCAGTCGAAGGACAGGGTTCCCTGAAGCTTTCTTT. This rearrangement joins TRBV12-3 or TRBV12-4 to TRBJ1-1, with 8 bases lining up with TRBD1. This CDR3 is 14 amino acids long. V was clipped by 5 bases and J by 6 bases; unmatched bases: 8.

DNA of the CDR3: TGTGCCAGCAGTTTATGGGGGAGGGGCACAGATACGCAGTATTTT. This codes for CASSLWGRGTDTQYF. The V and J genes are TRBV12-3 or TRBV12-4 and TRBJ2-3; 7 nucleotides line up with TRBD2. Germline trimming cut 2 bases from V and 1 base from J; bases unmatched to any gene: 3. This CDR3 comprises 15 residues.

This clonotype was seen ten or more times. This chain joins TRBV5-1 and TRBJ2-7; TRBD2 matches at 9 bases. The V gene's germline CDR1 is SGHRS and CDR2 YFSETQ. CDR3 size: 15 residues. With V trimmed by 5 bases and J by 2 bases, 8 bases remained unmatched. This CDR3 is CASSLTGGGAYEQYF. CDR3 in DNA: TGCGCCAGCAGTTTGACAGGCGGGGGGGCCTACGAGCAGTACTTC.

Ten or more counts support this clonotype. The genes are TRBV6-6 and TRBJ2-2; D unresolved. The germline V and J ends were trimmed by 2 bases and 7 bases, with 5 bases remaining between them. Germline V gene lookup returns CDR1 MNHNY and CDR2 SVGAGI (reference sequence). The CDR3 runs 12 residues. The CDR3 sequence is CASSYAGGELFF. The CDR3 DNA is TGTGCCAGCAGTTACGCCGGCGGGGAGCTGTTTTTT.

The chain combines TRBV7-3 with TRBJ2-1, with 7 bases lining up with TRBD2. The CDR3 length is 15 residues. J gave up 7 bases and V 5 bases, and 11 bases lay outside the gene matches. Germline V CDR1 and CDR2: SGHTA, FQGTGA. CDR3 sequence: CASSLGEAGLNEQFF. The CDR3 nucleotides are TGTGCCAGCAGCCTCGGTGAAGCGGGATTAAATGAGCAGTTCTTC. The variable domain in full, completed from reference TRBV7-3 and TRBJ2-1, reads GAGVSQTPSNKVTEKGKYVELRCDPISGHTALYWYRQSLGQGPEFLIYFQGTGAADDSGLPNDRFFAVRPEGSVSTLKIQRTERGDSAVYLCASSLGEAGLNEQFFGPGTRLTVL.

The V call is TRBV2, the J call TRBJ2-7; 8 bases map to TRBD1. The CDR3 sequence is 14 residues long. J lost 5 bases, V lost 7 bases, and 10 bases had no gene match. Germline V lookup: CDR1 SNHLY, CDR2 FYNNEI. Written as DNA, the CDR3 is TGTGCCAGCATCTCCGAGCAGGGGGCAAACGAGCAGTACTTC. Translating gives CASISEQGANEQYF.

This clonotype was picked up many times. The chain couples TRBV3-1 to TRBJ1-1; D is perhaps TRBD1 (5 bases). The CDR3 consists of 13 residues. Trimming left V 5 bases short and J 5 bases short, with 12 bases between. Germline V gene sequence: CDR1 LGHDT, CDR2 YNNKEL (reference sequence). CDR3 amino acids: CASSGSGGTEAFF. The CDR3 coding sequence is TGTGCCAGCAGCGGATCCGGGGGGACTGAAGCTTTCTTT. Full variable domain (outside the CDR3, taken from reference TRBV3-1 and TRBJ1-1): DTAVSQTPKYLVTQMGNDKSIKCEQNLGHDTMYWYKQDSKKFLKIMFSYNNKELIINETVPNRFSPKSPDKAHLNLHINSLELGDSAVYFCASSGSGGTEAFFGQGTRLTVV.

CDR3 nucleotides: TGCGCCAGCAGCCTCCCGGCGTCTCACGAGACCCAGTACTTC. Its protein product is CASSLPASHETQYF. V and J are TRBV5-1 and TRBJ2-5; unclear D gene. The CDR3 is 14 amino acids. The ends were cut back, 4 bases at V and 5 bases at J, with 15 bases in the middle. Germline lookup yields CDR1 SGHRS and CDR2 YFSETQ.

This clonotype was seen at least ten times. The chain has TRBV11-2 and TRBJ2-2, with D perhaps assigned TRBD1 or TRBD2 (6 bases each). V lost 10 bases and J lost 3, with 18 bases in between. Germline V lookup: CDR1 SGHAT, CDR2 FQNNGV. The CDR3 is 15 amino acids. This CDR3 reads CANSPGASDTGELFF. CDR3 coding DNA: TGTGCCAATTCTCCGGGGGCCAGCGACACCGGGGAGCTGTTTTTT.